What follows describes a single T cell receptor beta chain. As yet, its antigen is unknown. Trimming at V came to 4 bases and at J to 4 bases, leaving 11 bases not matched to a gene. CDR1 is SGHDN, CDR2 FVKESK, per germline. This CDR3 region has 17 residues. For each subset, genomic DNA was distributed in equal portions over several immunoSEQ plates. Here immunoSEQ multiplex PCR was the method, and the copy in TCRdb shows in-frame clones only, minus some. The data contain approximately 2.5 million clones, approximately 92% of them singletons. These data belong to a study of shared clonotypes between healthy human individuals. At the level of the study: Plates per donor: three CD4 naive, three CD4 memory, two CD8 naive, one CD8 memory. Study-wide results and limits: The study found lower generation probabilities in non-shared clonotypes than in those shared by all four donors.

Donation came from healthy HIV-negative adults that had no recent acute infections or vaccinations. The sequencing sample was made of naive CD4+ T cells sorted from blood. Subset described: CD45RA+ positively selected. The origin of this receptor is a young man in good health. This chain joins TRBV14 and TRBJ2-2; 8 nucleotides align to TRBD1. CDR3 DNA sequence: TGTGCCAGCAGCCCCCATCCAGGGGGCGTCGGCACCGGGGAGCTGTTTTTT. This gives the protein CASSPHPGGVGTGELFF.